The clone carrying this T cell receptor beta chain has a handful of counts. V was pared by 1 base and J by 5 bases, with 18 bases between. The germline gives CDR1 SGHAT, CDR2 FQNNGV. The CDR3 contains 17 residues. This sample is part of a study of T cells in Graves' hyperthyroidism and ophthalmopathy. Researchers amplified the TCR beta CDR3 regions from RNA transcripts. The HTBI set primed first-round TCR CDR3 RT-PCR. One entry per CDR3 protein, called by TCRdb with MiXCR from the multiplex PCR reads. The table has around 580,000 distinct CDR3 sequences, 16% seen once. The receptor's source is a young woman with Graves' hyperthyroidism. V and J are TRBV11-2 and TRBJ2-1; a possible D gene is TRBD1 (5 bases). The sample comprised blood. CDR3 coding DNA: TGTGCCAGCAGCTTAGTCGCCTGGCAGGGTCTAGACAATGAGCAGTTCTTC. Its translation: CASSLVAWQGLDNEQFF.